This T cell receptor beta chain was identified in a study of blood T cells in healthy people across ages. Study results and caveats: Higher diversity, along with more naive CD4+ cells, distinguished long-lived donors from aged donors.

Using a J-beta primer mix together with a sample-barcoded 5' primer, a second PCR was run for roughly 7 to 12 cycles. TCRdb called the 5' RACE reads again in MiXCR, with one record for every CDR3 protein. This sample has roughly 1,800,000 distinct CDR3 sequences; 40% to 55% occur once, and the top ten carry 2.1%. V shed 5 bases, J shed 4 bases, and the junction held 7 bases outside the gene matches. CDR3 length: 13 amino acids. The germline V gene has CDR1 DFQATT and CDR2 SNEGSKA (reference sequence). This clonotype turned up a few times. Its antigen is unidentified. The rearrangement joins TRBV20-1 to TRBJ1-1; 7 nucleotides line up with TRBD1. This sequence originates from a woman aged 40 to 55 in good health. The sequencing sample was made of blood. CDR3 nucleotide sequence: TGCAGTGCTTTGGGACCAGGGGGCACTGAAGCTTTCTTT. It is translated as CSALGPGGTEAFF.